A single TCR beta chain is shown here with its context. Antigen unknown. Uncontrolled infection, other autoimmune disease, pregnancy and lactation each barred patients from inclusion. Together with thyroid ultrasound, orbital computed tomography, serum thyroxine and TRAb, clinical symptoms were used for diagnoses. This sample is part of a study of T cells in Graves' hyperthyroidism and ophthalmopathy. General study results and limits: Among clonotypes expanded in thyroid above 0.001, most were also found in blood. Patients with ophthalmopathy were separated from those with stable hyperthyroidism by a 13 V-J model.

RNA transcripts yielded amplified TCR beta CDR3 regions. An initial round of RT-PCR targeting the TCR CDR3 relied on the HTBI primer set. TCRdb recomputed calls from the multiplex PCR reads with MiXCR, one row per CDR3 protein. The data show a few hundred thousand distinct CDR3 sequences, around 14% seen once. Germline-derived CDR1 and CDR2 are MNHNS and SASEGT. The CDR3 is 13 amino acids. V dropped 8 bases and J dropped 7 bases, with 15 bases sitting between them. The sample consisted of blood. The sequence was obtained from a woman under 40 with Graves' hyperthyroidism. The chain combines TRBV6-1 with TRBJ1-5, with D tentatively TRBD1 (5 bases). The CDR3 spells CASGGGETQPQHF. The CDR3 DNA sequence: TGTGCCAGCGGGGGGGGGGAAACCCAGCCCCAGCATTTT.